This T cell receptor (beta chain) was profiled in a study of shared clonotypes between healthy human individuals. Generated by immunoSEQ multiplex PCR, the TCRdb table keeps only in-frame clones and is missing some. This table holds nearly 1,000,000 clones, more than 75% found once. The V end lost 4 bases, the J end lost 5 bases, and 8 bases lay between the germline ends. Germline V gene data show CDR1 as SQVTM and CDR2 as ANQGSEA. The CDR3 loop spans 12 amino acids. The sequence was obtained from a man younger than 35 in good health. The sequenced sample consisted of memory CD4+ T cells sorted from blood. Sample subset: CD45RA-negative fraction. The chain employs TRBV29-1 and TRBJ2-2; D is perhaps TRBD1 (5 bases). In DNA, the CDR3 is TGCAGCGTTGTGTCAGGGACCGGGGAGCTGTTTTTT. It yields the protein CSVVSGTGELFF.